The present T cell receptor beta chain was sequenced within a study of T-cell memory formation after mild COVID-19. Trimming removed 2 bases from V and 10 bases from J, with 11 bases in between. This CDR3 region has 12 residues. From the 5' RACE reads, TCRdb called clonotypes with MiXCR, one entry per CDR3 protein. This table holds under 650,000 distinct CDR3 sequences, 15% to 20% found once. The receptor was derived from an adult woman who had mild COVID-19 (a few samples of this study predate the infection). Cell type and time point are not known. Sequenced material: PBMCs or a T cell subset sorted from them (not recorded which). The chain combines TRBV12-3 or TRBV12-4 with TRBJ2-5; D unresolved. This chain's CDR3 is CASSLLRGIQYF. The CDR3 nucleotides are TGTGCCAGCAGTTTACTTCGTGGGATCCAGTACTTC.